This T cell receptor beta chain is drawn from a study of blood T cell repertoires in COVID-19 (TCRdb year 2020). Regarding the complete study: The collaborator samples originated in the United States, Italy and Spain and spanned the acute and convalescent phases of COVID-19. The material from the prospective study consisted of cDNA or gDNA derived from T cells, B-cell-depleted T cells, or PBMCs. The dataset comprised deeply sampled blood TCRbeta repertoires from subjects exposed to, actively infected with, or recovered from COVID-19. The repertoires were released in a freely available public database intended as a resource for research on the immune response to SARS-CoV-2. Samples were obtained from the ongoing ImmuneRACE study (first 160 participants) and from 1,254 subjects provided by 6 global collaborators. Nearly every sample came with metadata listing a de-identified subject ID, COVID-19 status, age in years and sex. Where HLA class I and class II types were available, the types were taken from metadata supplied by the sample provider, not from assay-based typing. General conclusions and limits of the study: How much clinical and demographic metadata was included differed by source and by participant, and the metadata was provided uncurated.

Measured from the cysteine to the phenylalanine, the CDR3 is 14 residues long. The only DNA kept is the CDR3, 42 bases in frame from the first base. CDR1 and CDR2 (SGDLS, YYNGEE) derive from the germline V gene. V sheds 0 bases and J sheds 7 bases, leaving 11 bases between their ends. As regards this clone: There is no known antigen for this receptor. No base quality information exists; no much larger clone differs at one position.

The immunoSEQ Assay, a bias-controlled multiplex PCR, was used to amplify TCRbeta CDR3 regions from genomic DNA. The paper's processing steps were these. The number of nucleated cells in each sample was estimated from the amplification of reference gene primers within the assay. To quantify the absolute abundance of each unique TCRbeta CDR3 rearrangement, sequence reads were collapsed and filtered. Productive Simpson clonality was computed per sample as the square root of Simpson's diversity index over productive rearrangements. Sourced from immuneACCESS, this table was stored by TCRdb with only in-frame sequences that have V and J called. A share of the clones is absent; for the studies checked, an unresolved V gene accounts for under half, and the remainder has no known explanation. V and J calls and clone size are given by that table; D and trimming were obtained from the DNA. The sample profile shows about 160,000 clones; 84% of them were found once. The ten largest clones add up to about 8% of the sample.

A second Seattle source provided samples from volunteer blood donors who had recovered from COVID-19. Each collaborating institution followed its own protocols to collect whole blood in K2EDTA tubes. For TCRbeta analysis, collaborators shipped samples in one of three forms: frozen whole blood, isolated PBMCs, or DNA extracted from either of those sample types. The sequenced material came from peripheral blood. This TCR came from a man aged 35-49 years who had recovered from COVID-19. The V gene is TRBV9 and the J gene is TRBJ2-1; the D segment could be TRBD1, given 6 matching bases. The nucleotides read TGTGCCAGCAGCGTAGAAGGACAGAAGAATGAGCAGTTCTTC. This yields the protein CASSVEGQKNEQFF.